The TCR beta chain under discussion was sequenced for a study of T-cell memory formation after mild COVID-19. One entry per CDR3 protein, called by TCRdb with MiXCR from the 5' RACE reads. Among under 35,000 distinct CDR3 sequences listed, roughly 21% were seen once. Trimming took 5 bases from V and 7 from J; bases not matched to a gene: 7. CDR3 length: 13 amino acids. This clonotype was counted ten times or more. This chain joins TRBV12-3 or TRBV12-4 and TRBJ1-2; TRBD1 agrees at 7 bases. The sample comprised PBMCs or a T cell subset sorted from them (not recorded which). This receptor was obtained from an adult who had mild COVID-19 (a few samples of this study predate the infection). Cell type and time point are not known. The CDR3 DNA follows: TGTGCCAGCAGTCCAGGGGCAGGGGGTGGCTACACCTTC. Its translation is CASSPGAGGGYTF.